The rows below give T cell receptor beta chains drawn from one sample of a study of beta chain features in type 1 diabetes. Profiling relied on immunoSEQ multiplex PCR, and the TCRdb table lists in-frame clones only, not all of them. The table includes approximately 170,000 clones, 63% detected once. Input material: naive CD4+ T cells from blood. The receptors here all came from a man aged 30 to 39 with type 1 diabetes. CDR3s include the opening cysteine and the closing phenylalanine or tryptophan. Each record gives: J gene, D gene, clone size, V gene, CDR3 DNA, CDR3 protein. D genes are given only for firm matches. Only part of the rows carry a size: once, few, many, or a class if the clone is expanded.

TRBJ1-2 NA NA TRBV29-1 TGCAGCGGGACCAGACAGGCCCGCTATGGCTACACCTTC CSGTRQARYGYTF
TRBJ1-2 NA once TRBV25-1 TGTGCCAGCAGTGGACCGGAAGTGGGCAACTATGGCTACACCTTC CASSGPEVGNYGYTF
TRBJ2-1 NA few TRBV28 TGTGCCAGCAGTTTAGCGATGGGGGGTGAGCAGTTCTTC CASSLAMGGEQFF
TRBJ2-7 NA NA TRBV4-1 TGCGCCAGCAGCCAAGAAGCAGCAGGGACCTACGAGCAGTACTTC CASSQEAAGTYEQYF
TRBJ2-5 NA NA TRBV29-1 TGCAGCGTTCGCGGGGTCCGTGAGACCCAGTACTTC CSVRGVRETQYF
TRBJ1-5 TRBD1 NA TRBV6-5 TGTGCCAGCAGTCCCGGACAGGGTTGGCAGCCCCAGCATTTT CASSPGQGWQPQHF
TRBJ2-5 NA NA TRBV9 TGTGCCAGCAGCGTAAGTTTCGGACTACGAGAAGAGACCCAGTACTTC CASSVSFGLREETQYF
TRBJ2-7 TRBD1 NA TRBV28 TGTGCCAGCCGGACAGGGAACCTGTACGAGCAGTACTTC CASRTGNLYEQYF
TRBJ2-7 NA NA TRBV5-6 TGTGCCAGCAGCTTTCGGCCCTACGCCTACGAGCAGTACTTC CASSFRPYAYEQYF
TRBJ2-1 NA NA TRBV2 TGTGCCAGCAGTGGACGAACGCTGCTGAGGAATGAGCAGTTCTTC CASSGRTLLRNEQFF
TRBJ1-1 NA NA TRBV27 TGTGCCAGCAGTTTATTAGGAAGTAGCACTGAAGCTTTCTTT CASSLLGSSTEAFF
TRBJ1-1 NA NA TRBV2 TGTGCCAGCAGTGAAGAACCGAGAGCTTTCTTT CASSEEPRAFF
TRBJ2-7 NA NA TRBV10-1 TGCGCCAGCAGTGAGTCGATTCGGGGACTGAGCGAGCAGTACTTC CASSESIRGLSEQYF
TRBJ2-3 NA NA TRBV6-6 TGTGCCAGCAGCTCCGTCACAGATACGCAGTATTTT CASSSVTDTQYF
TRBJ2-3 TRBD2 NA TRBV15 TGTGCCACCAGCACTGGGACTAGACGCACAGATACGCAGTATTTT CATSTGTRRTDTQYF
TRBJ1-1 TRBD1 NA TRBV29-1 TGCAGCGTCGCACAGGGGATGAACACTGAAGCTTTCTTT CSVAQGMNTEAFF
TRBJ2-3 NA NA TRBV29-1 TGCAGCGCTGGGGGCGGGACATCCCCAGATACGCAGTATTTT CSAGGGTSPDTQYF
TRBJ1-2 NA NA TRBV29-1 TGCAGCGTTGAAGATCAGAGGGAGTGGGGCTACACCTTC CSVEDQREWGYTF
TRBJ2-3 NA NA TRBV9 TGTGCCAGCAGCCAGGGACTTCCGAGGGGTGTGGATACGCAGTATTTT CASSQGLPRGVDTQYF
TRBJ2-7 NA NA TRBV10-3 TGTGCCATCAGTGAGGGCTACGAGCAGTACTTC CAISEGYEQYF
TRBJ2-1 NA NA TRBV2 TGTGCCAGCAGTGAAGCAACTGGGCTAGGCGAGCAGTTCTTC CASSEATGLGEQFF
TRBJ2-5 TRBD2 few TRBV7-2 TGTGCCAGCAGCTTAGATCGGGGGGGCCCCCGAGAGACCCAGTACTTC CASSLDRGGPRETQYF
TRBJ2-5 TRBD1 NA TRBV9 TGTGCCAGCAGCTCCCAGGACAGGGAGGAGGAGACCCAGTACTTC CASSSQDREEETQYF
TRBJ2-5 TRBD1 NA TRBV12-5 TGTGCTAGTGGCTTCACAGGGGTGCGAGAGACCCAGTACTTC CASGFTGVRETQYF
TRBJ1-1 NA NA TRBV10-3 TGTGCCATCAGTGAGGATGGCCCCGGGGGGTACACTGAAGCTTTCTTT CAISEDGPGGYTEAFF
TRBJ2-1 NA NA TRBV7-2 TGTGCCAGCAGCCTAGTCGGGGATGAGCAGTTCTTC CASSLVGDEQFF
TRBJ2-1 TRBD1 NA TRBV4-3 TGCGCCAGCAGCCAAGAGCGAGACAGGGATTACAATGAGCAGTTCTTC CASSQERDRDYNEQFF
TRBJ2-4 TRBD1 NA TRBV4-3 TGCGCCAGCAGCGTGGACAGGGACTTCATTCAGTACTTC CASSVDRDFIQYF
TRBJ2-5 TRBD2 few TRBV29-1 TGCAGCGTTACTAGCGTATACCAAGAGACCCAGTACTTC CSVTSVYQETQYF
TRBJ2-7 NA once TRBV28 TGTGCCAGCAGTTGGGTGTACGAGCAGTACTTC CASSWVYEQYF
TRBJ2-3 NA NA TRBV5-1 TGCGCCAGCAGCTTTGGCGACAGGACCCCTAGCACAGATACGCAGTATTTT CASSFGDRTPSTDTQYF
TRBJ2-7 NA few TRBV6-5 TGTGCCAGCAGACCCGGGACTCACAAGAACCACGAGCAGTACTTC CASRPGTHKNHEQYF
TRBJ2-3 TRBD2 NA TRBV13 TGTGCCAGCAGCAAGATAGCGGGGACCACCTTTAGCACAGATACGCAGTATTTT CASSKIAGTTFSTDTQYF
TRBJ2-5 NA NA TRBV15 TGTGCCACCAGCAGAGTGAGGTTTGAGACCCAGTACTTC CATSRVRFETQYF
TRBJ2-5 TRBD1 NA TRBV29-1 TGCAGCGTTGGACCGAGGGGGCTGTTCGGCCAAGAGACCCAGTACTTC CSVGPRGLFGQETQYF
TRBJ2-5 NA NA TRBV9 TGTGCCAGCAGCGTAGCGACGAGGGAAACCCAGTACTTC CASSVATRETQYF
TRBJ2-3 NA few TRBV7-2 TGTGCCAGCAGCCGAGGGGTGGATACGCAGTATTTT CASSRGVDTQYF
TRBJ2-1 NA few TRBV11-2 TGTGCCAGCAGCTTAGGGAGGGGCTCCTACAATGAGCAGTTCTTC CASSLGRGSYNEQFF
TRBJ1-1 NA NA TRBV14 TGTGCCAGCAGCACCCGCACGGGGGCTGGCTCTGAAGCTTTCTTT CASSTRTGAGSEAFF
TRBJ2-2 TRBD2 few TRBV14 TGTGCCAGCAGCTGGGGACTAGCGGTGAACACCGGGGAGCTGTTTTTT CASSWGLAVNTGELFF
TRBJ2-3 NA NA TRBV25-1 TGTGCCAGCAGTGAAGAGGGGAGCACAGATACGCAGTATTTT CASSEEGSTDTQYF
TRBJ2-6 NA NA TRBV6-5 TGTGCCAGCAGTTACTCCGGGGCCAACGTCCTGACTTTC CASSYSGANVLTF
TRBJ2-6 TRBD1 NA TRBV30 TGTGCCTGGAGCCGGGACAGGGGGCGAGGAGGGGCCAACGTCCTGACTTTC CAWSRDRGRGGANVLTF
TRBJ2-3 NA NA TRBV4-3 TGCGCCAGCAGCGCTCGTCCAGGGGATACGCAGTATTTT CASSARPGDTQYF
TRBJ1-4 NA few TRBV7-9 TGTGCCAGCAGCTTAGCGCCCGGAGGAGAAAAACTGTTTTTT CASSLAPGGEKLFF
TRBJ2-1 NA few TRBV7-2 TGTGCCAGCAGCTTAGGTCGGGGTAGCTCCTACAATGAGCAGTTCTTC CASSLGRGSSYNEQFF
TRBJ2-1 NA few TRBV14 TGTGCCAGCAGCCAGACGGCTTGGATCAATGAGCAGTTCTTC CASSQTAWINEQFF
TRBJ1-2 NA NA TRBV6-1 TGTGCCAGCATTCAGGGTGCCTCATCCCTTTATGGCTACACCTTC CASIQGASSLYGYTF
TRBJ2-5 NA NA TRBV18 TGTGCCAGCTCATCTGGTCCAGGGATGGAGACCCAGTACTTC CASSSGPGMETQYF
TRBJ2-5 NA NA TRBV6-6 TGTGCCAGCGGACACCCTGTGGAGACCCAGTACTTC CASGHPVETQYF
TRBJ2-1 TRBD2 NA TRBV5-1 TGCGCCAGCAGCTTCCTTGAGCGGGGGGGCGAGCAGTTCTTC CASSFLERGGEQFF
TRBJ2-7 TRBD1 NA TRBV30 TGTGCCTGGAGCGCCGGGACAGAGTCCTCCGAGCAGTACTTC CAWSAGTESSEQYF
TRBJ2-5 TRBD2 NA TRBV5-1 TGCGCCAGCAGCGGGCCCGGGACTAGCTGGGAGACCCAGTACTTC CASSGPGTSWETQYF
TRBJ2-3 NA NA TRBV7-2 TGTGCCAGCAGCTTAGACAGGGTGAGCACAGATACGCAGTATTTT CASSLDRVSTDTQYF
TRBJ1-6 TRBD1 NA TRBV30 TGTGCCTGGGGACAGGGCGTTTCACCCCTCCACTTT CAWGQGVSPLHF
TRBJ1-3 NA NA TRBV29-1 TGCAGCGTTGAAACTCGAAACACCATATATTTT CSVETRNTIYF